One and the same sample provided the 16 T cell receptor beta chains below, sequenced in a study of blood T cell repertoires in COVID-19. The repertoire was sequenced with immunoSEQ multiplex PCR; TCRdb's copy has only in-frame clones and lacks some. This table has 86,000 or so clones, roughly four fifths appearing once. The sequenced sample consisted of peripheral blood. Source of these receptors: a woman older than 75 with acute or convalescent COVID-19.

V and J are TRBV27 and TRBJ1-6; D may be TRBD1 (5 bases). Germline lookup yields CDR1 MNHEY and CDR2 SMNVEV (reference sequence). V was trimmed by 5 bases and J by 4 bases, leaving 9 bases between them. This CDR3 contains 14 residues. The CDR3 bases are TGTGCCAGCAGTCCCGACAGATATAATTCACCCCTCCACTTT. It codes for CASSPDRYNSPLHF.

The chain is built from TRBV12-3 or TRBV12-4 and TRBJ2-7, with D hard to call. Trimming took 3 bases from V and 3 from J, leaving 9 bases between them. The CDR3 covers 13 residues. The CDR3 nucleotides are TGTGCCAGCAGTTTGGCAGTAAACTACGAGCAGTACTTC. Encoded protein: CASSLAVNYEQYF.

In its sample, this clone was seen a few times. This chain joins TRBV25-1 and TRBJ1-1, with 8 bases fitting TRBD1. Trimming at V came to 8 bases and at J to 11 bases, leaving 10 bases not matched to a gene. Germline V gene lookup returns CDR1 MGHDK and CDR2 SYGVNS. CDR3 length equals 12 residues. The CDR3 loop is CASVSGGNEAFF. CDR3 in DNA: TGTGCCAGCGTATCAGGGGGCAATGAGGCTTTCTTT.

The gene calls are TRBV5-8 and TRBJ1-5; D perhaps matches TRBD1 (6 bases). CDR1 is SGHTS and CDR2 is YDEGEE in the germline V gene. V was pared by 4 bases and J by 4 bases, with 9 bases between. This CDR3 is 13 amino acids long. CDR3 bases: TGTGCCAGCAGCGGGAGGGGGAATCAGCCCCAGCATTTT. Amino acid sequence: CASSGRGNQPQHF.

This clone was counted once. The genes are TRBV28 and TRBJ2-3, with D possibly being TRBD2 (6 bases). The V end lost 6 bases, the J end lost 0 bases, and 13 bases lay between the germline ends. Germline-derived CDR1 and CDR2 are MDHEN and SYDVKM. The length of the CDR3 is 15 residues. The CDR3 loop is CASRIAGLSTDTQYF. CDR3 sequence (DNA): TGTGCCAGCAGAATCGCGGGACTTAGCACAGATACGCAGTATTTT.

V gene TRBV12-3 or TRBV12-4 combines with J gene TRBJ1-2, with D maybe TRBD1 (5 bases). The V and J ends lost 5 bases and 2 bases respectively, with 6 bases between them. The CDR3 extends over 12 amino acids. This CDR3 reads CASSAGNYGYTF. CDR3 coding DNA: TGTGCCAGCAGTGCAGGGAACTATGGCTACACCTTC.

The chain carries TRBV27 and TRBJ2-3; possibly TRBD2 for D (6 bases). V was trimmed by 3 bases and J by 5 bases, leaving 12 bases between them. Germline-derived CDR1 and CDR2 are MNHEY and SMNVEV (reference sequence). The CDR3 has 14 amino acids. The CDR3 here is CASSFGTWIDTQYF. CDR3 DNA: TGTGCCAGCAGTTTTGGGACTTGGATAGATACGCAGTATTTT.

The V gene is TRBV6-5, the J gene TRBJ2-7, with a tentative D call TRBD1 (5 bases). CDR1 and CDR2 (germline): MNHEY, SVGAGI. The ends were cut back, 6 bases at V and 5 bases at J, with 14 bases in the middle. This CDR3 is built from 13 residues. In nucleotides, the CDR3 is TGTGCCAGCAGCACCCCCAGGGCTGACGAGCAGTACTTC. This sequence encodes CASSTPRADEQYF.

This sequence joins TRBV3-1 (or the pseudogene TRBV3-2) and TRBJ2-7; the match to TRBD1 covers 10 bases. Germline trimming cut 5 bases from V and 3 bases from J; bases unmatched to any gene: 4. This CDR3 has 14 residues. The germline V gene has CDR1 LGHDT and CDR2 YNNKEL (reference sequence). The CDR3 DNA follows: TGTGCCAGCAGCTCCGGGACAGGGGACTACGAGCAGTACTTC. Protein sequence: CASSSGTGDYEQYF.

This clone was observed once. J is TRBJ2-5 and V is TRBV4-1; 11 bases map to TRBD2. Germline CDR1 and CDR2: MGHRA and YSYEKL. V lost 4 bases and J lost 2; bases outside the gene matches: 0. The CDR3 totals 14 residues. CDR3 sequence: CASSRLAGQETQYF. The CDR3 region has the DNA TGCGCCAGCAGCCGACTAGCGGGGCAAGAGACCCAGTACTTC.

The chain employs TRBV19 and TRBJ2-5; TRBD1 might be the D (5 bases). Looked up from germline, CDR1 is LNHDA and CDR2 is SQIVND (reference sequence). V lost 10 bases to trimming and J lost 2 bases, with 14 bases between them. CDR3 size: 13 residues. CDR3 sequence: CATAKGPQETQYF. The CDR3 region has the DNA TGTGCCACCGCGAAGGGGCCTCAAGAGACCCAGTACTTC.

The chain carries TRBV5-1 and TRBJ2-1; maybe TRBD2 (7 bases). Trimming stripped 2 bases from V and 8 bases from J, with 14 bases between. Germline lookup yields CDR1 SGHRS and CDR2 YFSETQ. The length of the CDR3 is 14 residues. The CDR3 coding sequence is TGCGCCAGCAGCTTTTACGGGGGGCAGGATGAGCAGTTCTTC. This codes for CASSFYGGQDEQFF.

V is TRBV7-2 and J is TRBJ1-3; 12 bases agree with TRBD1. Germline assignment: CDR1 SGHTA and CDR2 FQGNSA. This CDR3 is 15 amino acids long. V lost 5 bases to trimming and J lost 6 bases; unmatched junction nucleotides: 5. DNA of the CDR3: TGTGCCAGCAGCAGGGACAGGGGGCGAGAAAACACCATATATTTT. It yields the protein CASSRDRGRENTIYF.

This sequence joins TRBV28 and TRBJ2-3, with 10 nucleotides matching TRBD1. The CDR3 is made up of 16 amino acids. V shed 5 bases and J 5 bases; nucleotides not matched to a gene: 10. The germline V gene has CDR1 MDHEN and CDR2 SYDVKM. CDR3 protein: CASSAPGTGVLDTQYF. As DNA, the CDR3 is TGTGCCAGCAGTGCCCCCGGGACAGGGGTTTTAGATACGCAGTATTTT.

The rearrangement links TRBV28 to TRBJ2-2, with TRBD1 matching over 9 bases. Germline assignment: CDR1 MDHEN and CDR2 SYDVKM. The V gene end was trimmed by 5 bases and the J gene end by 6 bases; junction bases not matched to a gene: 7. The CDR3 is 15 amino acids. CDR3 sequence reads: CASSARQGGAGELFF. The CDR3 nucleotides are TGTGCCAGCAGTGCCCGACAGGGGGGGGCCGGGGAGCTGTTTTTT. Full variable domain (remainder filled in from reference TRBV28 and TRBJ2-2): DVKVTQSSRYLVKRTGEKVFLECVQDMDHENMFWYRQDPGLGLRLIYFSYDVKMKEKGDIPEGYSVSREKKERFSLILESASTNQTSMYLCASSARQGGAGELFFGEGSRLTVL.

V is TRBV6-5 and J is TRBJ1-2, with 7 nucleotides matching TRBD1. The CDR3 totals 12 residues. Germline loops: CDR1 MNHEY, CDR2 SVGAGI. J lost 4 bases, V lost 6 bases, and 2 bases had no gene match. CDR3 in amino acids: CASSWTGYGYTF. In nucleotides, the CDR3 is TGTGCCAGCAGCTGGACAGGCTATGGCTACACCTTC.